Below, 9 T cell receptor beta chains from the same sample are listed, as sequenced in a study of blood T cell repertoires in COVID-19. Some clones are missing from TCRdb's copy, which holds only in-frame ones; the method was immunoSEQ multiplex PCR. This table holds 100,000 to 150,000 clones, 74% found once. The sequenced material came from peripheral blood. Receptor source: a man older than 75 with COVID-19, enrolled during active disease.

This chain connects TRBV28 to TRBJ2-5; TRBD2 agrees at 11 bases. CDR1 MDHEN and CDR2 SYDVKM come from the germline V gene. The J segment lost 4 bases and the V segment lost 6 bases, leaving 13 bases of the junction unmatched. The CDR3 has 17 residues. The CDR3 nucleotides read TGTGCCAGCAGACATACTAGCGGGAGCTCTGAGGGAGAGACCCAGTACTTC. Protein sequence: CASRHTSGSSEGETQYF.

Remarks on this clone: Additional DNA sequences in this sample encode the identical CDR3. DNA of the CDR3: TGTGCCAGCAGCCAAGGGGAGGGGAACACTGAAGCTTTCTTT. This gives the protein CASSQGEGNTEAFF. J is TRBJ1-1 and V is TRBV3-1 (or the pseudogene TRBV3-2), with D unclear. The CDR3 consists of 14 residues. Trimming left V 1 base short and J 1 base short, with 7 bases between. Germline V gene sequence: CDR1 LGHDT, CDR2 YNNKEL (reference sequence).

CDR3 sequence: CASSAQGYETDTQYF. CDR3 bases: TGTGCCAGCAGCGCGCAGGGGTATGAGACAGATACGCAGTATTTT. The chain recombines TRBV9 with TRBJ2-3, with D possibly being TRBD1 (6 bases). V was cut by 3 bases and J by 3 bases, with 14 bases left in between. Germline V gene lookup returns CDR1 SGDLS and CDR2 YYNGEE. The CDR3 is made up of 15 amino acids. Looking up the rest from reference TRBV9 and TRBJ2-3 gives the full variable domain: DSGVTQTPKHLITATGQRVTLRCSPRSGDLSVYWYQQSLDQGLQFLIQYYNGEERAKGNILERFSAQQFPDLHSELNLSSLELGDSALYFCASSAQGYETDTQYFGPGTRLTVL.

This clone was seen a few times. The same CDR3 also results from other DNA sequences found in this sample. The V call is TRBV30, the J call TRBJ1-6; D might be TRBD1 (5 bases). Deletions cut 2 bases from V and 10 bases from J, with 12 bases between. The CDR3 consists of 13 residues. CDR1 GTSNPN and CDR2 SVGIG come from the germline V gene (reference sequence). CDR3 DNA sequence: TGTGCCTGGAGTCCAGGGTCGGACTCACCCCTCCACTTT. This gives the protein CAWSPGSDSPLHF.

This clone has a single count. This sequence joins TRBV6-6 and TRBJ1-1; D is uncertain. CDR1 is MNHNY and CDR2 is SVGAGI in the germline V gene (reference sequence). V lost 2 bases to trimming and J lost 7 bases, with 8 bases between them. CDR3 length equals 12 residues. The CDR3 nucleotides read TGTGCCAGCAGTTACGGGCAGGTTGAAGCTTTCTTT. Translated: CASSYGQVEAFF.

The V gene is TRBV11-2, the J gene TRBJ2-2, with a tentative D call TRBD1 (5 bases). Trimming left V 5 bases short and J 0 bases short, with 10 bases between. The CDR3 has 15 amino acids. Germline CDR1 is SGHAT and CDR2 is FQNNGV. The CDR3 region has the DNA TGTGCCAGCAGCCATACGACAGCGAACACCGGGGAGCTGTTTTTT. Translating gives CASSHTTANTGELFF. Filled out from reference TRBV11-2 and TRBJ2-2, the complete variable domain reads EAGVAQSPRYKIIEKRQSVAFWCNPISGHATLYWYQQILGQGPKLLIQFQNNGVVDDSQLPKDRFSAERLKGVDSTLKIQPAKLEDSAVYLCASSHTTANTGELFFGEGSRLTVL.

The chain uses TRBV7-9 and TRBJ2-3, with 7 bases lining up with TRBD2. This CDR3 region has 15 residues. CDR1 SEHNR and CDR2 FQNEAQ come from the germline V gene (reference sequence). Trimming took 5 bases from V and 0 from J; bases not matched to a gene: 5. The CDR3 DNA reads TGTGCCAGCAGCCTGAGCGGGATTAGCACAGATACGCAGTATTTT. Translating gives CASSLSGISTDTQYF.

The genes are TRBV4-3 and TRBJ2-7; 9 nucleotides agree with TRBD2. CDR1 is LGHNA, CDR2 YSLEER, per germline. The CDR3 has 17 amino acids. The V and J ends lost 0 bases and 3 bases, in that order; junction bases with no gene match: 9. The CDR3 coding sequence is TGCGCCAGCAGCCAAGATCGAGCGGGAGGTTTCGTCTACGAGCAGTACTTC. This codes for CASSQDRAGGFVYEQYF.

J is TRBJ1-1 and V is TRBV18; D may be TRBD1 (5 bases). There are 14 residues in the CDR3. The germline V and J ends were trimmed by 0 bases and 4 bases, with 9 bases remaining between them. CDR1 and CDR2 (germline): KGHSH, LQKENI. The CDR3 region has the DNA TGTGCCAGCTCACCACCGTCGGGGGGCACTGAAGCTTTCTTT. Translating gives CASSPPSGGTEAFF.